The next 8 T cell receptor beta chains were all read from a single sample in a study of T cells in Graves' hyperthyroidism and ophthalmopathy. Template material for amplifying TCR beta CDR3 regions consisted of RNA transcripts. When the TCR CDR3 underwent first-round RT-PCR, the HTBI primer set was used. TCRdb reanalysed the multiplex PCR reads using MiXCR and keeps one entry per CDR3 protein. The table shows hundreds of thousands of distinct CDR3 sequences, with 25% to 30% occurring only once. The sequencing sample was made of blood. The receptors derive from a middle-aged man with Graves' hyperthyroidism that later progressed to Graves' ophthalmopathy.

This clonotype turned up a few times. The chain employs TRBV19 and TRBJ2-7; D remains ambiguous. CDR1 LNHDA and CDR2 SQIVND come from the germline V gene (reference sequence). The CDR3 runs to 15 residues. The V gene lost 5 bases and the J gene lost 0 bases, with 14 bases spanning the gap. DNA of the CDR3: TGTGCCAGTAGTTTTAACCTACAGAGCTCCTACGAGCAGTACTTC. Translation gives CASSFNLQSSYEQYF.

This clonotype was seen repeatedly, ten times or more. CDR3 protein: CAWSGQYEQYF. The CDR3 DNA sequence: TGTGCCTGGAGTGGACAGTACGAGCAGTACTTC. The chain couples TRBV30 to TRBJ2-7, with D maybe TRBD1 (5 bases). The CDR3 contains 11 residues. Trimming shortened V by 1 base and J by 4 bases, and 5 bases separated the two germline ends. The germline V gene encodes CDR1 GTSNPN and CDR2 SVGIG (reference sequence). The full variable domain, in which reference TRBV30 and TRBJ2-7 provide the parts outside the CDR3, is SQTIHQWPATLVQPVGSPLSLECTVEGTSNPNLYWYRQAAGRGLQLLFYSVGIGQISSEVPQNLSASRPQDRQFILSSKKLLLSDSGFYLCAWSGQYEQYFGPGTRLTVT.

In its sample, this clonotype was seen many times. This CDR3 reads CASSKGGGLENSPLHF. The DNA for the CDR3 is TGTGCCAGCTCCAAGGGAGGGGGTCTGGAGAATTCACCCCTCCACTTT. The chain links TRBV27 to TRBJ1-6; perhaps TRBD1 as D (6 bases). This CDR3 has 16 amino acids. The ends were cut back, 8 bases at V and 7 bases at J, with 21 bases in the middle. Per germline, CDR1 MNHEY and CDR2 SMNVEV (reference sequence).

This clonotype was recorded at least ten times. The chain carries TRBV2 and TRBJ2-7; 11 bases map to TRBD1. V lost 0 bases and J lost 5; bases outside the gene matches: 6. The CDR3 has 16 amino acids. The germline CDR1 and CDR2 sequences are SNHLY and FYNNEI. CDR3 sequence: CASSEAPDRGHDEQYF. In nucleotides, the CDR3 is TGTGCCAGCAGTGAAGCCCCGGACAGGGGGCACGACGAGCAGTACTTC.

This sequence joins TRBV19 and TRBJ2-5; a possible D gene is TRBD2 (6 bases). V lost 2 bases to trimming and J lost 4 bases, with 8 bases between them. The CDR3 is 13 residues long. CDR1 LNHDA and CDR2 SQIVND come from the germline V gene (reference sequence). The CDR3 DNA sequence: TGTGCCAGTAGTATAAGGGGAGGAGAGACCCAGTACTTC. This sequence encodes CASSIRGGETQYF. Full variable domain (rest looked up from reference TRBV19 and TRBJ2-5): DGGITQSPKYLFRKEGQNVTLSCEQNLNHDAMYWYRQDPGQGLRLIYYSQIVNDFQKGDIAEGYSVSREKKESFPLTVTSAQKNPTAFYLCASSIRGGETQYFGPGTRLLVL.

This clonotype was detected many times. CDR3 region: CASSPRDRGSYEQYF. In DNA form, the CDR3 reads TGTGCCAGCAGTCCCCGGGACAGGGGTTCCTACGAGCAGTACTTC. The gene calls are TRBV6-1 and TRBJ2-7; 10 positions match TRBD1. The CDR3 runs 15 residues. Germline CDR1 is MNHNS and CDR2 is SASEGT. V dropped 5 bases and J dropped 1; count of bases not matched to a gene: 5.

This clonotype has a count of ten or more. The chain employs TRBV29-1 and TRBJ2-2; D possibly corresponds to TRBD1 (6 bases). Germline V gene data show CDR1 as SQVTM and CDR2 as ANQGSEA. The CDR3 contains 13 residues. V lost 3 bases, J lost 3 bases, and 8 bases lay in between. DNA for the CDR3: TGCAGCGTTGAGGGGACATACACCGGGGAGCTGTTTTTT. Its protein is CSVEGTYTGELFF.

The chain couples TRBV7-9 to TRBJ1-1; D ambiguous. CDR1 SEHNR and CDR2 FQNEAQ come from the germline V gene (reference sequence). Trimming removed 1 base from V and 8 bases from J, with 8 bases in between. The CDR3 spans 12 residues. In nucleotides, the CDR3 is TGTGCCAGCAGCTTAGAAGGACCCGAAGCTTTCTTT. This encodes CASSLEGPEAFF.